This record covers a single T cell receptor beta chain. The source of the sample is a study of early T cells in non-severe SARS-CoV-2 infection. Separate cDNA molecules each had unique molecular identifiers attached to them. TCRdb called the 5' RACE reads again in MiXCR, with one record for every CDR3 protein. The top ten clones hold just over 5% of a sample with tens of thousands of distinct CDR3 sequences, around a sixth of them seen once. Between the trimmed V and J ends, which lost 6 bases and 1 base, there was a span of 6 bases. Per the germline V gene, CDR1 is SNHLY and CDR2 is FYNNEI. This CDR3 comprises 12 residues.

The V gene is TRBV2, the J gene TRBJ2-5; D unresolved. This TCR derives from an adult who was a healthcare worker with PCR-confirmed SARS-CoV-2 infection or an uninfected control (not recorded which). This material consisted of whole blood, taken at baseline. The CDR3: CASSTFQETQYF. CDR3 in DNA: TGTGCCAGCAGCACTTTCCAAGAGACCCAGTACTTC.